Included here is one T cell receptor (beta chain) sequence, with context. The sample originates from a study of blood T cell repertoires in COVID-19. Participants had their cohort set by participant-reported clinical history. The CDR3 is 14 residues long. Germline CDR1 MNHEY, CDR2 SMNVEV (reference sequence). Between the trimmed V and J ends, which lost 5 bases and 3 bases, there was a span of 11 bases. Clones were sequenced by immunoSEQ multiplex PCR, and TCRdb holds only the in-frame ones, with some missing. The sample gives hundreds of thousands of clones, roughly 80% of which show up once; roughly 4% is in the top ten.

The sample taken for sequencing was PBMCs or T cells enriched from blood (not recorded which). V usage is TRBV27 and J usage is TRBJ1-5; the D gene is possibly TRBD1 (6 bases). This TCR came from a man aged 25 to 40 with acute COVID-19. The CDR3 spells CASSVRGYNQPQHF. The CDR3 DNA reads TGTGCCAGCAGTGTCAGGGGATACAATCAGCCCCAGCATTTT.